The 9 T cell receptor beta chains below all came from one sample that was sequenced in a study of CD4 T cells in relation to SARS-CoV-2 and coronaviruses. The method was immunoSEQ multiplex PCR; TCRdb's version includes in-frame clones alone and lacks a portion of them. The sample contains 20,000 to 25,000 clones, 74% of which appear only once. The unexposed donors gave CD4+ T cells in 2011-2018, prior to COVID-19. After ten to eleven days of culture, CD4+ T cells were isolated. Antigen specificity for these receptors is unknown. Sequenced input: CD4+ T cells from PBMCs, cultured in vitro. Source of these receptors: a human donor in good health.

This chain uses TRBV19 with TRBJ2-1; 9 positions match TRBD2. J was trimmed by 5 bases and V by 5 bases; bases with no gene match: 13. The CDR3 runs to 17 residues. CDR1 is LNHDA, CDR2 SQIVND, per germline (reference sequence). The CDR3, as DNA: TGTGCCAGTAGTTCACCCCCGGGACTAGCAGTAGACAATGAGCAGTTCTTC. Translated: CASSSPPGLAVDNEQFF.

This chain joins TRBV24-1 and TRBJ2-1, with D possibly being TRBD2 (6 bases). This CDR3 has 17 residues. Germline V gene lookup returns CDR1 KGHDR and CDR2 SFDVKD. The V end was cut by 6 bases, the J end by 6 bases, with 23 bases between. CDR3 loop: CATSSAHRTIPPNEQFF. Written as DNA, the CDR3 is TGTGCCACCAGTTCGGCTCATCGGACTATTCCTCCCAATGAGCAGTTCTTC.

The chain links TRBV18 to TRBJ2-7; 7 bases are a match to TRBD2. The CDR3 is made up of 15 amino acids. J was trimmed by 0 bases and V by 1 base; bases with no gene match: 3. Germline CDR1 reads KGHSH; CDR2 reads LQKENI. In DNA form, the CDR3 reads TGTGCCAGCTCACCACTAGGGGAGGGCTCCTACGAGCAGTACTTC. Translation gives CASSPLGEGSYEQYF.

The rearrangement uses TRBV2 and TRBJ2-3; D is possibly TRBD2 (5 bases). The germline V gene has CDR1 SNHLY and CDR2 FYNNEI. Trimming shortened V by 4 bases and J by 0 bases, and 11 bases separated the two germline ends. The CDR3 spans 15 residues. The CDR3, as DNA: TGTGCCAGCAGTGTAAGGCGGACTAGCACAGATACGCAGTATTTT. Protein product: CASSVRRTSTDTQYF.

V gene TRBV24-1 combines with J gene TRBJ2-5; TRBD1 matches at 11 bases. Per the germline V gene, CDR1 is KGHDR and CDR2 is SFDVKD. The CDR3 is made up of 17 amino acids. Trimming removed 5 bases from V and 1 base from J; junction bases left unmatched: 8. The CDR3 loop reads CATSAVSGTGGQETQYF. The CDR3 bases are TGTGCCACCAGTGCCGTGTCCGGGACAGGGGGCCAAGAGACCCAGTACTTC.

This chain links TRBV28 with TRBJ2-7; the D gene is possibly TRBD2 (5 bases). The V and J ends lost 3 bases and 3 bases respectively, with 9 bases between them. CDR3 length: 13 amino acids. The germline gives CDR1 MDHEN, CDR2 SYDVKM. CDR3 sequence (DNA): TGTGCCAGCAGTTTGGAGGTTGGCTACGAGCAGTACTTC. Translating gives CASSLEVGYEQYF.

This clone came up once. This chain connects TRBV6-5 to TRBJ2-2; D may be TRBD1 (6 bases). Trimming left V 7 bases short and J 6 bases short, with 15 bases between. The CDR3 spans 14 residues. Germline V gene sequence: CDR1 MNHEY, CDR2 SVGAGI. The CDR3 region is CASNDQQGSGELFF. CDR3 bases: TGTGCCAGCAACGACCAACAGGGATCCGGGGAGCTGTTTTTT.

J is TRBJ2-1 and V is TRBV6-1; D not resolved. The germline gives CDR1 MNHNS, CDR2 SASEGT. This CDR3 has 13 residues. The germline V and J ends were trimmed by 2 bases and 5 bases, with 7 bases remaining between them. The CDR3 loop is CASSERKNNEQFF. For the CDR3, the DNA is TGTGCCAGCAGTGAACGGAAAAACAATGAGCAGTTCTTC.

This clone was picked up a small number of times. The V call is TRBV6-5, the J call TRBJ1-6; 7 nucleotides match TRBD1. Germline V gene lookup returns CDR1 MNHEY and CDR2 SVGAGI. V lost 6 bases, J lost 7 bases, and 6 bases stayed unmatched. The CDR3 runs 14 residues. The CDR3 nucleotides are TGTGCCAGCAGCTCCGGGACAGAAAATTCACCCCTCCACTTT. It yields the protein CASSSGTENSPLHF.